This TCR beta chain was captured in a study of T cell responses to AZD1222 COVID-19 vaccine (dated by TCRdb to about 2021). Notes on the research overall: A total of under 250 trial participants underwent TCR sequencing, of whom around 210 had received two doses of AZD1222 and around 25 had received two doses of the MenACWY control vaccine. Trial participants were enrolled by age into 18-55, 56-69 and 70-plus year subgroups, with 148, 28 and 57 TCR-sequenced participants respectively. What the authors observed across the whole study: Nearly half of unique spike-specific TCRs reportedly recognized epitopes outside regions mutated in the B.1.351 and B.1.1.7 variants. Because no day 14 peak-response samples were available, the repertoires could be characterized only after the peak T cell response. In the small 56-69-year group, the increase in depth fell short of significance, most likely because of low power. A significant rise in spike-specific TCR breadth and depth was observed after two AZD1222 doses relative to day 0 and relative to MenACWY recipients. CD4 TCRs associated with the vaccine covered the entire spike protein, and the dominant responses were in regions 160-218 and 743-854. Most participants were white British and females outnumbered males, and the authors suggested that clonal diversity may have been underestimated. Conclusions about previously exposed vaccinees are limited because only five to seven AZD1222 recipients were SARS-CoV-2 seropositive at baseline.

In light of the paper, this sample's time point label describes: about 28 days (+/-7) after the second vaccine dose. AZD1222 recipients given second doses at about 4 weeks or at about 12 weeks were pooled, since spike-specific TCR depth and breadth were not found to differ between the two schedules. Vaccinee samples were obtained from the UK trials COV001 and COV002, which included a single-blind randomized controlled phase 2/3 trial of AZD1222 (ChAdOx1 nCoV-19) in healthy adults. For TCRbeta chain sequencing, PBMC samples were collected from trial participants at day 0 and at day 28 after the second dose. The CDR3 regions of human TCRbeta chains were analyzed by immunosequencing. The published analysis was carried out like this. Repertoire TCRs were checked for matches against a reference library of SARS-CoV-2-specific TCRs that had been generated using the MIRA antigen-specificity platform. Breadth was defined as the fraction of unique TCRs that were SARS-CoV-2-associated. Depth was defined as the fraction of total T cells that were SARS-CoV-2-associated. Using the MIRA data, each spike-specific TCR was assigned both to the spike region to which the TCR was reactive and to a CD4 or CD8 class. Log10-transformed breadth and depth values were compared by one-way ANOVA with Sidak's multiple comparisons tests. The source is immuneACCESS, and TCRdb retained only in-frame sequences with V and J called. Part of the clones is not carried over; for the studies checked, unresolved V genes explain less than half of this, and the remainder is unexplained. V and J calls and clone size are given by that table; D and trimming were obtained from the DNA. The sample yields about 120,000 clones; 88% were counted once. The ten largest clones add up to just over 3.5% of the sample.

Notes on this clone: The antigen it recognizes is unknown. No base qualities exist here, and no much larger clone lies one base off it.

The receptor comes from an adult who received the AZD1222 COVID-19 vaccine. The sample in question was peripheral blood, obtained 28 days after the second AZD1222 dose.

The CDR3 has the sequence CSVAKRGGAYEQYF. The DNA is as follows: TGCAGCGTTGCTAAGCGGGGGGGAGCCTACGAGCAGTACTTC. This chain is built from TRBV29-1 and TRBJ2-7; 10 nucleotides in the junction match TRBD2. As encoded in the germline V gene, CDR1 is SQVTM while CDR2 is ANQGSEA. The CDR3 measures 14 amino acids from cysteine to phenylalanine. The DNA shown is the 42-base CDR3, in frame from base 1. Germline trimming: 4 bases from V, 2 bases from J; junction bases outside gene matches: 5.